This T cell receptor beta chain comes out of a study of immunodeficiency (dated by TCRdb to about 2019). Concerning the study at large: Repertoire analysis was performed to search for VDJ recombination defects and oligoclonality. Broader findings and caveats from the paper: Based on top-100 and total clonotype frequencies, severe oligoclonality was found in patient CD8+ T cells but not in patient CD4+ T cells. Relative to control CD8+ T cells, CD8+ T cells from patients had restricted TRB V-J pairing and a lower productive entropy. In the entropy comparisons of patients versus healthy controls, patients were shown as n=3 (open circles), and an effect on thymic development was only suggested as possible.

CD3+CD8+ T cells were sorted from fresh PBMCs before TCR sequencing. CDR3 length: 14 amino acids, cysteine to phenylalanine. The DNA shown is the 42-base CDR3, in frame from base 1. The CDR1 and CDR2 encoded by the germline V gene are KGHDR and SFDVKD. V is reduced by 3 bases and J by 2 bases, leaving a spacing of 9 bases between them. Regarding this clone: It has no known antigen specificity. Base qualities were left out, and no much larger clone turns up one base away.

Genomic DNA was extracted with the QIAamp DNA Blood Mini Kit and sent for immunoSEQ repertoire analysis. Using a standard quantity of genomic DNA template, multiplex PCR was run to amplify the CDR3 regions. PCR products were sequenced on an Illumina platform. From the authors' description of their analysis: Sequences were aligned to a reference, with V, D and J gene definitions taken from IMGT. To eliminate PCR and sequencing errors, a nearest-neighbor clustering algorithm combined closely related sequences. V, D and J usage was analyzed in productive unique and total sequences using ImmunoSEQ Analyzer tools and R version 3.6.1. What TCRdb holds here is the immuneACCESS table cut down to in-frame rearrangements. Part of the clones is not present; checked against another copy, under half of the missing clones reflect an unresolved V gene, and the others are unexplained. From that table come the V and J calls and clone size; the DNA was used to work out D and trimming. Present in this sample are roughly 1,100 clones, nearly 95% of which were seen just once. The leading ten clones occupy over 1.1% of the sample.

Sequencing used CD8+ T cells from blood. The source of this sequence is a female donor. The sequence joins TRBV24-1 to TRBJ1-2; no D segment can be confidently identified. The bases are TGTGCCACCAGTGATCCCGTCCTAAACTATGGCTACACCTTC. This yields the protein CATSDPVLNYGYTF.